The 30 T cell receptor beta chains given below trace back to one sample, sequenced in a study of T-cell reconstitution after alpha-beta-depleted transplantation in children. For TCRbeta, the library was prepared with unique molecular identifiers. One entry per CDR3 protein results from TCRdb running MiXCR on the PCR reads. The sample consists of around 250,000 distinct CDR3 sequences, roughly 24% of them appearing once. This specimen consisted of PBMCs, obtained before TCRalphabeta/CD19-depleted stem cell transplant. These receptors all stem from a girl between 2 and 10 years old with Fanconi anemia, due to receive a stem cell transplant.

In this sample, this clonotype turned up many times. CDR3 sequence reads: CSAHSGFGSFYEQYF. The CDR3 region has the DNA TGCAGTGCTCACTCAGGGTTTGGTTCTTTCTACGAGCAGTACTTC. The chain joins TRBV20-1 to TRBJ2-7, with D perhaps TRBD1 (5 bases). CDR3 length: 15 residues. Germline V CDR1 and CDR2: DFQATT, SNEGSKA (reference sequence). Trimming removed 5 bases at V and 3 bases at J, with 20 bases between.

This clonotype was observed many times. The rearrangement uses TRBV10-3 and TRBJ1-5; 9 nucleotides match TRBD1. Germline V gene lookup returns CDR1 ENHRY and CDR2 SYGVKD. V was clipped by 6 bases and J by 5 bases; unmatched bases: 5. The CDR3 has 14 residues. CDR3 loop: CAISPGQGDQPQHF. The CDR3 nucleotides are TGTGCCATCAGCCCGGGACAGGGAGATCAGCCCCAGCATTTT.

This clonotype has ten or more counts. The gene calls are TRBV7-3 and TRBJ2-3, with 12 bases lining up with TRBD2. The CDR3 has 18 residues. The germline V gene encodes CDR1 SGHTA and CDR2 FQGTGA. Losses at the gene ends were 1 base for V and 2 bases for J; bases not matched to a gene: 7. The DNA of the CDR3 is TGTGCCAGCAGCTTAAATCCCGGACTAGCGGGGACCACAGATACGCAGTATTTT. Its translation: CASSLNPGLAGTTDTQYF.

The DNA for the CDR3 is TGTGCCAGCAGCAAAGCCTCGTACCAAGAGACCCAGTACTTC. Its protein is CASSKASYQETQYF. The chain uses TRBV11-2 and TRBJ2-5, with D unresolved. CDR3 length: 14 residues. V lost 5 bases and J 0 bases, leaving 10 bases between the germline ends. The germline V gene encodes CDR1 SGHAT and CDR2 FQNNGV.

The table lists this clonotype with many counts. Here the CDR3 reads CASSFARVGPDTQYF. As DNA, the CDR3 is TGTGCCAGCAGTTTTGCCAGGGTGGGGCCAGATACGCAGTATTTT. The V gene is TRBV6-5, the J gene TRBJ2-3; D is possibly TRBD1 (5 bases). Germline CDR1 is MNHEY and CDR2 is SVGAGI. Trimming stripped 4 bases from V and 4 bases from J, with 15 bases between. The CDR3 has 15 residues.

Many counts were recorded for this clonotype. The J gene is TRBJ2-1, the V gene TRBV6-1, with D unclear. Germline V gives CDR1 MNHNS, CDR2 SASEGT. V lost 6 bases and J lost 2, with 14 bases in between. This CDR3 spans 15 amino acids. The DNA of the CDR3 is TGTGCCAGCAGCCTGGATCCGATAACCTACAATGAGCAGTTCTTC. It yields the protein CASSLDPITYNEQFF.

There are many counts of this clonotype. CDR3 in amino acids: CASSLAWGAEQYF. The CDR3 nucleotides are TGTGCCAGCAGCTTAGCGTGGGGGGCCGAGCAGTACTTC. The chain combines TRBV7-9 with TRBJ2-7, with D perhaps matching TRBD1 or TRBD2 (6 bases each). The germline gives CDR1 SEHNR, CDR2 FQNEAQ (reference sequence). The ends were cut back, 0 bases at V and 6 bases at J, with 9 bases in the middle. The CDR3 has 13 amino acids.

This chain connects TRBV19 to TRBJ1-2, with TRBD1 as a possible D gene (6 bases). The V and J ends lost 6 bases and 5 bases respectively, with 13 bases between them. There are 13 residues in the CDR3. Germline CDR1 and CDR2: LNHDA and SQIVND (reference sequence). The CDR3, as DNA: TGTGCCAGTAGGCTCAGGGGACATTATGGCTACACCTTC. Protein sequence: CASRLRGHYGYTF.

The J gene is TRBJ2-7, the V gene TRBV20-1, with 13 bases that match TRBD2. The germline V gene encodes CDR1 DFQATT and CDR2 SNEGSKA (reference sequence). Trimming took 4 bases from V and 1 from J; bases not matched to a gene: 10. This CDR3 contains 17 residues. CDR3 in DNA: TGCAGTGCTAAAAGACTAGCGGGAGGCTCCACTTCCTACGAGCAGTACTTC. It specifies CSAKRLAGGSTSYEQYF.

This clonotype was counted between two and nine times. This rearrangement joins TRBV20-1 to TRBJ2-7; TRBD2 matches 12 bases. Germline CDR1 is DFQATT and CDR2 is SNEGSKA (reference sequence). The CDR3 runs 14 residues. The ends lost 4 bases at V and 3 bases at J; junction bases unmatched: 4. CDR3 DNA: TGCAGTGCTATACTAGCGGGGGGAGGCTACGAGCAGTACTTC. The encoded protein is CSAILAGGGYEQYF.

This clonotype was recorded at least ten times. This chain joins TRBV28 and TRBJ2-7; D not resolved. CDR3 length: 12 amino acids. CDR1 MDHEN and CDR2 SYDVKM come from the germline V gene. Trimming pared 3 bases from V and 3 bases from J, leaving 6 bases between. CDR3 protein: CASSFYLYEQYF. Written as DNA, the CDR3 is TGTGCCAGCAGTTTCTACCTCTACGAGCAGTACTTC.

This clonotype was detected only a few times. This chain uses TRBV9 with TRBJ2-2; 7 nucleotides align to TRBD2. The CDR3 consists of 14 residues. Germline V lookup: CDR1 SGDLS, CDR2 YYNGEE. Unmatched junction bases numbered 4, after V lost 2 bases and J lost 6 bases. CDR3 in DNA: TGTGCCAGCAGCGTTCGGACTAGTGCCGGGGAGCTGTTTTTT. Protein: CASSVRTSAGELFF.

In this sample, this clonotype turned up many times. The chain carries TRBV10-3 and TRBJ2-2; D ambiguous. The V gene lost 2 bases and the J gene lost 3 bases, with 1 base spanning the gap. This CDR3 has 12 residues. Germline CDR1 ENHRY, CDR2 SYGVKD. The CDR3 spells CAISEDTGELFF. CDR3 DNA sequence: TGTGCCATCAGTGAGGACACCGGGGAGCTGTTTTTT.

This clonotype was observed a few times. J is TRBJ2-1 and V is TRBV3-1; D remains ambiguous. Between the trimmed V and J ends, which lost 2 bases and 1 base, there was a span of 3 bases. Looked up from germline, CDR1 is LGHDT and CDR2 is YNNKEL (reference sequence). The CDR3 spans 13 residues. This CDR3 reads CASSQRSYNEQFF. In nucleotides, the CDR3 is TGTGCCAGCAGCCAACGGTCCTACAATGAGCAGTTCTTC.

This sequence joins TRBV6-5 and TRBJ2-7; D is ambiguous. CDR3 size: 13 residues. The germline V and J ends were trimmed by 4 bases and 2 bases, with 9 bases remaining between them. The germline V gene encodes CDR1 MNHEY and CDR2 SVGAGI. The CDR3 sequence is CASSFLDTYEQYF. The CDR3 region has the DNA TGTGCCAGCAGTTTCCTGGATACCTACGAGCAGTACTTC.

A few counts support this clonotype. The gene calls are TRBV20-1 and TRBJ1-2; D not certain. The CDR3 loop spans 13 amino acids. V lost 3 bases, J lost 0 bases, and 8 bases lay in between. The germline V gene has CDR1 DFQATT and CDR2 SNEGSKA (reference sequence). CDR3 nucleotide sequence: TGCAGTGCTAGCTCCACCCCTAACTATGGCTACACCTTC. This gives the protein CSASSTPNYGYTF.

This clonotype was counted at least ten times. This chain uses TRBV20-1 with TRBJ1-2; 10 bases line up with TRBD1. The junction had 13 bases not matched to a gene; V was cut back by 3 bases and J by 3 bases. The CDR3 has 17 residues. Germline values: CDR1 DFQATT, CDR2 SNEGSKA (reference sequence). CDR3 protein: CSASLFNPDRGDYGYTF. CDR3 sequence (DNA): TGCAGTGCTAGCCTGTTTAACCCGGACAGGGGGGACTATGGCTACACCTTC.

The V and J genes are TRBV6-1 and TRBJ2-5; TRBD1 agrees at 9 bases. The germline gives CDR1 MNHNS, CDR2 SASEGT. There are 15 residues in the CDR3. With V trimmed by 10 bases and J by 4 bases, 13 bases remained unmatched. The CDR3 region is CATHRWDRVAETQYF. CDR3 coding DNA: TGTGCCACTCATCGCTGGGACAGGGTGGCAGAGACCCAGTACTTC.

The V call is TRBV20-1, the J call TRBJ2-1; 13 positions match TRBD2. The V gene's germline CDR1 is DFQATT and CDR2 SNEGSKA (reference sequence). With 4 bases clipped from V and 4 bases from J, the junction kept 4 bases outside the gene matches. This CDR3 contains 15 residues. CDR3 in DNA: TGCAGTGCTAAGTTGGGACTAGCGGGATACAATGAGCAGTTCTTC. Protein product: CSAKLGLAGYNEQFF.

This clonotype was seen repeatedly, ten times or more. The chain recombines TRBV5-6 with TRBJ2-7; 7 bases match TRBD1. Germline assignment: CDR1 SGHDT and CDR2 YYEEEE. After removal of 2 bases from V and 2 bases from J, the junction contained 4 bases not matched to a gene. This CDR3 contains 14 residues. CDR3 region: CASSLTGTAYEQYF. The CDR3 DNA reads TGTGCCAGCAGCTTAACCGGGACAGCCTACGAGCAGTACTTC. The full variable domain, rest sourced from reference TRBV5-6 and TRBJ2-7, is DAGVTQSPTHLIKTRGQQVTLRCSPKSGHDTVSWYQQALGQGPQFIFQYYEEEERQRGNFPDRFSGHQFPNYSSELNVNALLLGDSALYLCASSLTGTAYEQYFGPGTRLTVT.

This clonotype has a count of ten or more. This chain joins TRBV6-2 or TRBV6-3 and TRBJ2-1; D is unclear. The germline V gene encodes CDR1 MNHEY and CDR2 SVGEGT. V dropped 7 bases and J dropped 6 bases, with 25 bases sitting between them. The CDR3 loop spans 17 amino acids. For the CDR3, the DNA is TGTGCCAGCATTCGTTCCAGTAGGGCACCAGACCTCAATGAGCAGTTCTTC. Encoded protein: CASIRSSRAPDLNEQFF.

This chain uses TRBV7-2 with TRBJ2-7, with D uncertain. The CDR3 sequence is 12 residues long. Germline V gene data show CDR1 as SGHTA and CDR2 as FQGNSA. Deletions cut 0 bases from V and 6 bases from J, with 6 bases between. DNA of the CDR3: TGTGCCAGCAGCTTAGCAGGGCCCGAGCAGTACTTC. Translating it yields CASSLAGPEQYF.

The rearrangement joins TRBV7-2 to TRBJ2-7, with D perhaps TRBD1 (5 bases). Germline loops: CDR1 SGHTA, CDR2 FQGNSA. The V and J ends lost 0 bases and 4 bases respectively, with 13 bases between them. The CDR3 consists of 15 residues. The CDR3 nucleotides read TGTGCCAGCAGCTTAGCCCAGGCAGGGTGGTACGAGCAGTACTTC. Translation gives CASSLAQAGWYEQYF. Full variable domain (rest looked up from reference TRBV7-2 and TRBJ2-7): GAGVSQSPSNKVTEKGKDVELRCDPISGHTALYWYRQSLGQGLEFLIYFQGNSAPDKSGLPSDRFSAERTGGSVSTLTIQRTQQEDSAVYLCASSLAQAGWYEQYFGPGTRLTVT.

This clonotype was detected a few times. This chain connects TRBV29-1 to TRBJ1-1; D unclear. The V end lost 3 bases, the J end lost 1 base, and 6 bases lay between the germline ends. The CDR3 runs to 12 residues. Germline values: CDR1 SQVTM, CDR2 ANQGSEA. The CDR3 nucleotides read TGCAGCGTTGACTGGGGGAACACTGAAGCTTTCTTT. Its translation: CSVDWGNTEAFF.

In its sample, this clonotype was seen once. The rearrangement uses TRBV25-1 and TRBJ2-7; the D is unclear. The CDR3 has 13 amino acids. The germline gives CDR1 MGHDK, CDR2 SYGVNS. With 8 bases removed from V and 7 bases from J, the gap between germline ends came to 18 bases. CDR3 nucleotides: TGTGCCAGCCTCGGCCCCACTTGGGGAGAGCAGTACTTC. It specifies CASLGPTWGEQYF.

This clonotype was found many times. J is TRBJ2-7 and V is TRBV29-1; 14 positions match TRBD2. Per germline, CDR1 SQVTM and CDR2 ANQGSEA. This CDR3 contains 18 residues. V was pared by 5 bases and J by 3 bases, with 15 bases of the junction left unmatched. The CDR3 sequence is CSVLSLGTSGSKGYEQYF. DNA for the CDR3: TGCAGCGTTTTATCGCTCGGGACTAGCGGGAGCAAGGGCTACGAGCAGTACTTC.

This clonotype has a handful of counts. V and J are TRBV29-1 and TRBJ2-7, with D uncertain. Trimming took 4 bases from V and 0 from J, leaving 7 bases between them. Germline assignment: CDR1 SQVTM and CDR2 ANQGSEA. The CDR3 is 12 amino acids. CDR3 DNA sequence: TGCAGCGTTGTTGTGAGCTCCTACGAGCAGTACTTC. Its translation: CSVVVSSYEQYF.

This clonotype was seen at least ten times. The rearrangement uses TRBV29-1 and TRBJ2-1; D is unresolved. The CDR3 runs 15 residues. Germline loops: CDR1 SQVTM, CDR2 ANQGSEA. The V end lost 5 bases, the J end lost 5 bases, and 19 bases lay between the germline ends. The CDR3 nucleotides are TGCAGCGTTACGTCTCTGAGACGGAGTCACAATGAGCAGTTCTTC. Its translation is CSVTSLRRSHNEQFF.

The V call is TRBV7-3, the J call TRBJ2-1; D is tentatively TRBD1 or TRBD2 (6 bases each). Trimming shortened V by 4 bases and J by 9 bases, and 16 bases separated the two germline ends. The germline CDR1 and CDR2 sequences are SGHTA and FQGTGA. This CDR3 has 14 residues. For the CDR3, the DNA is TGTGCCAGCAGCTCCCAAACAGGGACTCCTGAGCAGTTCTTC. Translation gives CASSSQTGTPEQFF.

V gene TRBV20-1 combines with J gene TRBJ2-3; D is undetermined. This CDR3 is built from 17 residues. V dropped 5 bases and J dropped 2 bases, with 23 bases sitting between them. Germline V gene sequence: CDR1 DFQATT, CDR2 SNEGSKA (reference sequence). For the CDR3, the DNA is TGCAGTGCTCCTATGAATCGGATAGCCCCGTTCACAGATACGCAGTATTTT. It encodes CSAPMNRIAPFTDTQYF.